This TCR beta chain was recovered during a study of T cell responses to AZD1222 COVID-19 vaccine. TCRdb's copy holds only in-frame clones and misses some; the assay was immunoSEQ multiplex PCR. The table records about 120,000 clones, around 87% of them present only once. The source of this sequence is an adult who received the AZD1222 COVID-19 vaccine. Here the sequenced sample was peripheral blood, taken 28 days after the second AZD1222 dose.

This CDR3 reads CASSLLRGETQYF. In nucleotides, the CDR3 is TGTGCCAGCAGTTTACTCAGGGGAGAGACCCAGTACTTC. This chain links TRBV27 with TRBJ2-5; possibly TRBD1 for D (6 bases). The CDR3 has 13 amino acids. V lost 2 bases and J 4 bases, leaving 8 bases between the germline ends. Germline V gene data show CDR1 as MNHEY and CDR2 as SMNVEV (reference sequence).